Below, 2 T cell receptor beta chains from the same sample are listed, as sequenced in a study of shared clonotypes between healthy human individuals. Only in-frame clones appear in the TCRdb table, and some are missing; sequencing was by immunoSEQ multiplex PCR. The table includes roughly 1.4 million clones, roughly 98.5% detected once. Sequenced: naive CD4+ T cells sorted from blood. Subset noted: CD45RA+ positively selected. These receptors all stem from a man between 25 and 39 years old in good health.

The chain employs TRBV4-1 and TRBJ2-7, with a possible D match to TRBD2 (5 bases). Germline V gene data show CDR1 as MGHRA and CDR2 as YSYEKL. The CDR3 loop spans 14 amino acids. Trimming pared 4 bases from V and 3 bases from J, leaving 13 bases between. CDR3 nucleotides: TGCGCCAGCAGCCGGGTGGCGGGCGACTACGAGCAGTACTTC. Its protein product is CASSRVAGDYEQYF.

As DNA, the CDR3 is TGTGCCATCAGCAGCACTAGCGGGAGTGACACCGGGGAGCTGTTTTTT. Protein sequence: CAISSTSGSDTGELFF. V gene TRBV10-3 combines with J gene TRBJ2-2; 11 bases line up with TRBD2. The CDR3 has 16 residues. Per germline, CDR1 ENHRY and CDR2 SYGVKD. With V trimmed by 6 bases and J by 3 bases, 6 bases remained unmatched.